These 9 T cell receptor beta chains came from one sample sequenced in a study of blood T cell repertoires in COVID-19. Some clones are missing from TCRdb's copy, which holds only in-frame ones; the method was immunoSEQ multiplex PCR. This sample yields more than 80,000 clones, of which under 90% are seen a single time; about 1.5% belongs to the top ten. Sequenced material: peripheral blood. The receptors were sampled from a human donor with active COVID-19. The donor label of this sample is uncertain.

The chain recombines TRBV28 with TRBJ1-1, with 7 bases matching TRBD1. After removal of 3 bases from V and 0 bases from J, the junction contained 4 bases not matched to a gene. The CDR3 contains 15 residues. Germline V gene lookup returns CDR1 MDHEN and CDR2 SYDVKM. CDR3 region: CASSFPGQVNTEAFF. CDR3 nucleotide sequence: TGTGCCAGCAGTTTTCCCGGACAGGTGAACACTGAAGCTTTCTTT. The whole variable domain, remainder taken from reference TRBV28 and TRBJ1-1, is DVKVTQSSRYLVKRTGEKVFLECVQDMDHENMFWYRQDPGLGLRLIYFSYDVKMKEKGDIPEGYSVSREKKERFSLILESASTNQTSMYLCASSFPGQVNTEAFFGQGTRLTVV.

The genes are TRBV29-1 and TRBJ2-7; a possible D gene is TRBD2 (5 bases). V lost 7 bases and J lost 4, with 17 bases in between. The CDR3 runs to 13 residues. Germline V gene sequence: CDR1 SQVTM, CDR2 ANQGSEA. The CDR3 bases are TGCAGCGCCGGAGGAGGAGGCTATTACGAGCAGTACTTC. Translating gives CSAGGGGYYEQYF.

V gene TRBV4-3 combines with J gene TRBJ2-1; D perhaps matches TRBD2 (5 bases). This CDR3 is 14 amino acids long. Germline CDR1 is LGHNA and CDR2 is YSLEER. Trimming left V 1 base short and J 6 bases short, with 10 bases between. The CDR3 region has the DNA TGCGCCAGCAGCCAAGGACGGGATATCAATGAGCAGTTCTTC. Translating gives CASSQGRDINEQFF.

This chain connects TRBV5-1 to TRBJ1-2, with D possibly TRBD1 on 6 matching bases. Trimming took off 0 bases at V and 4 bases at J, with 13 bases between the two ends. Germline V gives CDR1 SGHRS, CDR2 YFSETQ. This CDR3 region has 15 residues. The DNA for the CDR3 is TGCGCCAGCAGCTTGGGTTCAGGGGAAGGCTATGGCTACACCTTC. As protein: CASSLGSGEGYGYTF.

This clone was observed once. This chain joins TRBV19 and TRBJ2-2, with 10 bases fitting TRBD1. CDR3 size: 15 residues. Losses at the gene ends were 4 bases for V and 7 bases for J; bases not matched to a gene: 6. CDR1 is LNHDA, CDR2 SQIVND, per germline (reference sequence). The CDR3 sequence: CASSSDRGLGGELFF. The CDR3 nucleotides read TGTGCCAGTAGTAGCGACAGGGGGCTGGGCGGGGAGCTGTTTTTT. Full variable domain (outside the CDR3, taken from reference TRBV19 and TRBJ2-2): DGGITQSPKYLFRKEGQNVTLSCEQNLNHDAMYWYRQDPGQGLRLIYYSQIVNDFQKGDIAEGYSVSREKKESFPLTVTSAQKNPTAFYLCASSSDRGLGGELFFGEGSRLTVL.

As for this clone: Other DNA sequences from this sample encode an identical CDR3 as well. The DNA of the CDR3 is TGTGCCTGGAGTCGAAGGGACAGCTACAATGAGCAGTTCTTC. It translates to CAWSRRDSYNEQFF. The chain uses TRBV30 and TRBJ2-1, with 7 bases that match TRBD1. V shed 2 bases, J shed 3 bases, and the junction held 4 bases outside the gene matches. The CDR3 length is 14 residues. Germline V gives CDR1 GTSNPN, CDR2 SVGIG (reference sequence).

The V call is TRBV2, the J call TRBJ2-1; TRBD2 matches at 11 bases. Losses at the gene ends were 5 bases for V and 7 bases for J; bases not matched to a gene: 4. CDR1 and CDR2 from the germline V gene are SNHLY and FYNNEI. The CDR3 sequence is 14 residues long. The CDR3 loop reads CASSLAGGRNEQFF. The CDR3 region has the DNA TGTGCCAGCAGTCTAGCGGGGGGCCGGAATGAGCAGTTCTTC.

The rearrangement links TRBV27 to TRBJ2-3; no definite D call. Between the trimmed V and J ends, which lost 4 bases and 5 bases, there was a span of 16 bases. The CDR3 has 15 residues. Germline assignment: CDR1 MNHEY and CDR2 SMNVEV (reference sequence). The CDR3 region has the DNA TGTGCCAGCAGTTCCGTGGAGCTTACGGGAGATACGCAGTATTTT. It specifies CASSSVELTGDTQYF.

The chain carries TRBV12-3 or TRBV12-4 and TRBJ2-1; D unresolved. The CDR3 contains 11 residues. V shed 6 bases and J shed 7 bases, with 7 bases lying between them. CDR3 protein: CASSIQNEQFF. CDR3 bases: TGTGCCAGCAGCATTCAAAATGAGCAGTTCTTC.